A selection of T cell receptor beta chains follows, all from one sample in a study of human T cells and chemical hapten exposure. One entry per CDR3 protein results from TCRdb running MiXCR on the RACE reads. The sample lists 50,000 to 75,000 distinct CDR3 sequences; 11% were seen once. The material sequenced was whole blood, taken in connection with sensitization to the hapten diphenylcyclopropenone (DPC). The source of these receptors is a woman aged 30 to 39 with alopecia areata. Some clones in this sample may be carry-over from other donors' samples. CDR3s include the opening cysteine and the closing phenylalanine or tryptophan. A D gene is named only where the DNA matches it firmly. Clone size is stated in some rows and not others, as once, few, many or a class when expanded.

v_call	clone_size	j_call	d_call	cdr3_nt	cdr3_aa
TRBV12-3/TRBV12-4	many	TRBJ2-6	-	TGTGCCAGCAGTCCAGCCTCTGGGGCCAACGTCCTGACTTTC	CASSPASGANVLTF
TRBV5-1	many	TRBJ1-2	TRBD1	TGCGCCAGCAGCTTGGGAAGGGGGCTTAACTATGGCTACACCTTC	CASSLGRGLNYGYTF
TRBV7-8	many	TRBJ2-2	-	TGTGCCAGCAGCTTGCGGACTAAGAACACCGGGGAGCTGTTTTTT	CASSLRTKNTGELFF
TRBV7-7	-	TRBJ2-1	-	TGTGCCAGCAGCTTAGGCGGGGTCAACAATGAGCAGTTCTTC	CASSLGGVNNEQFF
TRBV6-1	many	TRBJ1-5	TRBD1	TGTGCCAGCAGTCTCAGACAGGGAAATCAGCCCCAGCATTTT	CASSLRQGNQPQHF
TRBV18	-	TRBJ1-4	-	TGTGCCAGCTCACCAGCGATAACTAATGAAAAACTGTATTTT	CASSPAITNEKLYF
TRBV11-2	-	TRBJ2-1	-	TGTGCCAGCGGACACAGGGTTTCCTACAATGAGCAGTTCTTC	CASGHRVSYNEQFF
TRBV29-1	many	TRBJ1-3	-	TGCAGCGTCCACGCTGGGGGTAGCGGAAACACCATATATTTT	CSVHAGGSGNTIYF
TRBV28	few	TRBJ1-4	-	TGTGCCAGCAGGTATAATGAAAAACTGTTTTTT	CASRYNEKLFF
TRBV7-2	many	TRBJ1-6	-	TGTGCCAGTGGGGCAAACTCCTATAATTCACCCCTCCACTTT	CASGANSYNSPLHF
TRBV9	-	TRBJ2-7	-	TGTGCCAGCAGCGCTCAGGGGCGAGGCGAGCAGTACTTC	CASSAQGRGEQYF
TRBV12-3/TRBV12-4	many	TRBJ1-4	-	TGTGCCAGCAGGGAGGGACTCAATGAAAAACTGTTTTTT	CASREGLNEKLFF
TRBV20-1	many	TRBJ2-5	-	TGCAGTGCTGCTAGGGGCCAAGAGACCCAGTACTTC	CSAARGQETQYF
TRBV28	-	TRBJ2-7	TRBD1	TGTGCCAGCAGAGGACAGGTCTACGAGCAGTACTTC	CASRGQVYEQYF
TRBV29-1	many	TRBJ1-1	-	TGCAGCGTTGAGCTGGGGGTAGGGGACACTGAAGCTTTCTTT	CSVELGVGDTEAFF
TRBV12-3/TRBV12-4	many	TRBJ2-1	-	TGTGCCAGCAGTCCCTTTGAGATGTCACTCAATGAGCAGTTCTTC	CASSPFEMSLNEQFF
TRBV5-4	-	TRBJ1-2	-	TGTGCCAGCAGCTTGAGTCGCCAGATTAACTATGGCTACACCTTC	CASSLSRQINYGYTF
TRBV19	-	TRBJ1-6	TRBD1	TGTGCCACATCGCGCCGACAGGGAAGCTCCTATAATTCACCCCTCCACTTT	CATSRRQGSSYNSPLHF
TRBV20-1	many	TRBJ1-2	-	TGCAGTGCTAGAGATCTTGACAGCTATGGCTACACCTTC	CSARDLDSYGYTF
TRBV7-9	many	TRBJ1-3	-	TGTGCCAGCAGCTTAGTGGACGCGGCACCCTCTGGAAACACCATATATTTT	CASSLVDAAPSGNTIYF
TRBV7-2	-	TRBJ2-7	TRBD1	TGTGCCAGCAGCGCAGGAGGGGACAGGACAATTTACGAGCAGTACTTC	CASSAGGDRTIYEQYF
TRBV27	-	TRBJ2-7	TRBD1	TGTGCCAGCAGTTTGGGGACAGGGCCCTACGAGCAGTACTTC	CASSLGTGPYEQYF
TRBV4-2	many	TRBJ2-7	-	TGTGCCAGCAGCCAAGAAACGGGTAGCGTGACCTACGAGCAGTACTTC	CASSQETGSVTYEQYF
TRBV12-3/TRBV12-4	few	TRBJ2-7	-	TGTGCCAGCAGTTTAGTCGGGGTTCCCTACGAGCAGTACTTC	CASSLVGVPYEQYF
TRBV5-5	many	TRBJ1-5	-	TGTGCCAGCAGCTTACAGGGACCGAATCTTTATAGCAATCAGCCCCAGCATTTT	CASSLQGPNLYSNQPQHF
TRBV28	many	TRBJ1-2	TRBD1	TGTGCCAGCACCCGAGGGGGCCCGGTGGATGGCTACACCTTC	CASTRGGPVDGYTF
TRBV3-1	many	TRBJ2-5	TRBD1	TGTGCCAGCAGCCGTTCGGGACAGGGGATAGAGACCCAGTACTTC	CASSRSGQGIETQYF
TRBV2	many	TRBJ2-3	-	TGTGCCAGCAGTGGGAGAGATACGCAGTATTTT	CASSGRDTQYF
TRBV12-3/TRBV12-4	-	TRBJ2-1	TRBD2	TGTGCCAGCAGTTCCACTAGCGGAAACAATGAGCAGTTCTTC	CASSSTSGNNEQFF
TRBV4-1	many	TRBJ1-1	-	TGCGCCAGCAGCCGGACCTTGCTTGGCGTGGAAGCTTTCTTT	CASSRTLLGVEAFF
TRBV29-1	many	TRBJ2-3	-	TGCAGCGTTGAAGTAGCGCGCACAGATACGCAGTATTTT	CSVEVARTDTQYF
TRBV11-2	-	TRBJ1-4	-	TGTGCCAGCAGCTTACAGGGGACACTTAATGAAAAACTGTTTTTT	CASSLQGTLNEKLFF
TRBV18	once	TRBJ1-5	-	TGTGCCAGCTCACCGGAGGTCTATCAGCCCCAGCATTTT	CASSPEVYQPQHF
TRBV20-1	-	TRBJ2-1	TRBD1	TGCAGTGCCATTCAGGGGGCAAATGAGCAGTTCTTC	CSAIQGANEQFF
TRBV10-3	-	TRBJ2-2	-	TGTGCCATCAGTGTTGGAGGGACCGGGGAGCTGTTTTTT	CAISVGGTGELFF
TRBV7-2	many	TRBJ2-7	TRBD1	TGTGCCAGCAGCCCCCCGACAGGGCCCTACGAGCAGTACTTC	CASSPPTGPYEQYF
TRBV4-2	few	TRBJ1-6	TRBD1	TGTGCCAGCAGCCAATCAGGGACAGGGGTTTCACCCCTCCACTTT	CASSQSGTGVSPLHF
TRBV12-3/TRBV12-4	few	TRBJ1-1	-	TGTGCCAGCAGGGTCAGGCCAAACACTGAAGCTTTCTTT	CASRVRPNTEAFF
TRBV18	many	TRBJ1-6	TRBD1	TGTGCCAGCTCACAGGGGGCCCCAGTCGAGTCACCCCTCCACTTT	CASSQGAPVESPLHF
TRBV3-1	-	TRBJ1-1	-	TGTGCCAGCAGCCAAGGAGTAGGGGACACTGAAGCTTTCTTT	CASSQGVGDTEAFF
TRBV6-5	many	TRBJ2-5	-	TGTGCCAGCAGTTACTCAGGGAGACGAGAGACCCAGTACTTC	CASSYSGRRETQYF
TRBV30	few	TRBJ2-1	TRBD2	TGTGCCTGGAGGGCTAGCGGTTACAATGAGCAGTTCTTC	CAWRASGYNEQFF
TRBV20-1	few	TRBJ2-5	-	TGCAGTGCTAGGGTGGGGTCGGAGACCCAGTACTTC	CSARVGSETQYF
TRBV12-3/TRBV12-4	few	TRBJ2-2	-	TGTGCCAGCAGACCAACTAGGATGGGCACCGGGGAGCTGTTTTTT	CASRPTRMGTGELFF
TRBV5-1	many	TRBJ2-5	-	TGCGCCAGCATCCCCTCAAAGGGCCAAGAGACCCAGTACTTC	CASIPSKGQETQYF
TRBV5-1	-	TRBJ1-1	-	TGCGCCAGCAGTGAGCAGAACACTGAAGCTTTCTTT	CASSEQNTEAFF
TRBV12-3/TRBV12-4	many	TRBJ1-6	-	TGTGCCAGCAGGTTTGGGGGGAGCAATTCACCCCTCCACTTT	CASRFGGSNSPLHF
TRBV6-5	many	TRBJ2-2	-	TGTGCCAGCAGTTACTCGTTACGGTCTAACACCGGGGAGCTGTTTTTT	CASSYSLRSNTGELFF